This T cell receptor beta chain was identified in a study of cytomegalovirus exposure and HLA in healthy donors (dated by TCRdb to about 2017). Background for the entire study: An earlier analysis of several hundred of the donors reported about 260 Gb of sequence data and approximately 120 million unique TCR beta sequences obtained from 180 million or so T cells. Roughly 300 gigabases of sequencing data and tens of millions of unique TCR sequences made up an early release that covered about 640 HLA-typed donors. Among the roughly 400 genotyped donors, 75% to 90% belonged to the genetic ancestry cluster associated with self-reported Caucasian donors. The study was designed to test whether signatures of past pathogen exposure could be identified by cataloging public T cell receptors. The T cell repertoires of some 670 subjects were profiled by immunosequencing and related to cytomegalovirus serostatus. Along with the approximately 600-subject first cohort, a separate validation cohort of over a hundred different subjects was used. To predict cytomegalovirus infection status, the study brought together high-throughput TCR immunosequencing, statistical association of individual TCRs with disease status, and machine learning. To study patterns of TCR occurrence, a later analysis re-analyzed previously published TCR beta repertoires from more than 550 donors and added high-resolution HLA genotyping. Rather than drawing on any new phenotypic data, the later analysis identified candidate immune exposures from TCR beta sequences and the way those sequences occurred across donors. An earlier analysis of several hundred of the donors applied high-throughput TCR beta sequencing to assess whether each TCR beta V gene segment acted as functional or pseudogenic. Donor age, sex, ethnicity and CMV serostatus were collected together with the repertoire data. Genome-wide SNP genotypes for about three fifths of the roughly 670 donors were used in a later genetic analysis, which treated that subset as a discovery cohort. All discovery cohort repertoires had been generated using a single sequencing platform. Class I and class II HLA loci were covered by the typing at four-digit resolution. Typing coverage varied by locus: roughly 629-630 donors for A, B, C, DRB1 and DQB1; approximately 520 for DQA1; about 570 for DPA1; under 490 for DPB1. Five DR-DQ haplotypes were treated as single units for association and clustering because of strong linkage in the cohort. On average, approximately 250,000 unique TCR beta nucleotide sequences were sequenced per donor among a few hundred genotyped donors of the cohort, with roughly a sixth of those sequences being non-productive. General study outcomes and caveats: Immune exposure information for the cohort was limited to CMV serostatus. V-gene and J-gene trimming of TCR beta chains was associated with a missense DCLRE1C variant in a later genetic analysis, and the association was replicated in an independent cohort. Three of the identified cytomegalovirus-associated TCR beta chains were confirmed in vitro to be specific for cytomegalovirus antigens. Sequencing depth was assumed to be roughly uniform across donors in the presence/absence analyses, though that assumption may not hold. A later analysis found that HLA-associated TCR beta chains were more clonally expanded and had lower generation probabilities than equally common non-associated chains. The classifier was reported to diagnose cytomegalovirus status with high specificity and sensitivity in both the original and validation cohorts. The authors suggested that the approach could potentially be extended to other disease states and immunological phenotypes. While some public TCRs were present in many individuals, most TCR sequences turned up only very rarely across donors. In a later analysis, several top co-occurrence clusters were reported to appear linked to parvovirus B19, influenza, CMV and Epstein-Barr virus. About 15 rarely observed V segments, including chromosome 9 orphons, were excluded from the earlier analysis of some 590 of the donors because counts were too low. The cohort was sequenced for TCR beta chains only, and without alpha or paired-chain data the features that could be detected were limited. In an earlier analysis of approximately 600 of the donors, most TCR beta V segments were observed in productive rearrangements about 87% or about 30% of the time, broadly matching IMGT annotations. A later analysis found that TCR association rates varied across HLA loci, with DRB1 alleles showing the most associated TCRs and HLA-C alleles the fewest. In the study, approximately 160 TCR beta chains were listed as associated with cytomegalovirus. A further reported finding was that TCR beta sequences accurately predicted the HLA-A and HLA-B alleles for most subjects in the first cohort. According to a later genetic analysis, donors in an Asian-associated ancestry cluster had fewer N-insertions in productive TCRs than the approximately 670-donor mean. A group of highly shared sequence variants was considered likely to be a technical artifact of the sequencing pipeline. In a later analysis, around 15,000 TCR beta sequences were associated with specific HLA alleles at a false discovery rate of 0.05. HLA typing was unavailable for some donors at each locus, so association tests used only the typed subset. In a later analysis, most CMV-associated TCR beta chains were found to appear HLA-restricted, with HLA associations seemingly driven largely by CMV exposure. Linkage disequilibrium might explain the correlated functional status among segregating V segments, but an unknown experimental factor could not be ruled out. Assigning TCR associations to individual alleles was difficult when HLA alleles, especially DR and DQ, strongly co-occurred.

The library was generated by the immunoSEQ multiplex PCR assay. A mixture of 60 forward primers for TCR Vbeta segments and 13 reverse primers for TCR Jbeta segments was used in the multiplex PCR. Amplification of the CDR3 region of rearranged TCR beta genes was performed with a multiplex PCR assay on genomic DNA. On the Illumina HiSeq System, the amplified TCR beta libraries were sequenced as 87-base-pair reads. In the paper's pipeline: A later analysis tallied around 80 million unique TCR beta chains across the 666 repertoires, and about 12 million of those chains were shared by two or more donors. A nearest-neighbor algorithm error-corrected the raw reads and collapsed the reads into unique sequences, merging closely related sequences to remove PCR and sequencing errors. To assign V, D and J gene segments, CDR3 sequences were aligned to IMGT reference sequences. Each retained sequence needed at least a six-nucleotide match to both a V gene segment and a J gene segment. A rearrangement was called productive if the CDR3 had no stop codons and remained in frame with V and J, and every other rearrangement was called non-productive. CDR3 was defined by IMGT convention, running from the second conserved V-encoded cysteine to the conserved J-encoded phenylalanine. The earlier analysis of 500 to 750 of the donors excluded any sequence lacking an unambiguous match to a single V gene segment. An earlier analysis of 550 to 650 of the donors classified V segments as functional when productive rearrangements were above 56.7% and as segregating when the standard deviation between donors was above 5%. A statistical classification framework was developed to diagnose cytomegalovirus status using the catalog of TCR beta chain sequences. V and J gene assignment, in a later analysis, came from comparing TCR nucleotide sequences with IMGT/GENE-DB human TR gene sequences. In a later analysis, CDR3 sequences and most-parsimonious VDJ recombination scenarios were assigned using the TCRdist pipeline. In a later analysis, every TCR beta chain was defined by the combination of its CDR3 amino acid sequence and its V-gene family, and reads without a unique V-gene family were dropped. A later analysis removed 500 to 600 highly shared, low-generation-probability nucleotide sequences to deal with suspected cross-contamination and a sequencing artifact. A later analysis calculated a clonal expansion index for each public chain from normalized within-repertoire ranks of inferred template counts. In a later analysis, generation probabilities were computed with a VDJ recombination model fitted to out-of-frame rearrangements, and the resulting probabilities were checked against IGoR. In a later analysis, hypergeometric tests were used to score TCR-TCR, TCR-HLA and TCR-CMV co-occurrence, with a repertoire-size bias correction applied to TCR pairs. In a later analysis, false discovery rates were estimated by permuting HLA or CMV assignments 20 times. In a later analysis, co-occurring TCRs were grouped using DBSCAN, and TCRdist sequence similarity was added for clustering within HLA-allele-positive subsets. Co-occurrence clustering excluded repertoires with fewer than 30,000 or more than 120,000 public chains, plus five with anomalous nucleotide sharing. Not all clones reach the TCRdb copy of this immuneACCESS table, which keeps in-frame sequences only. Checked studies attribute under half of the gap to unresolved V genes and leave the rest unexplained. V and J calls and clone size are those listed in that table; D and trimming were worked out from the DNA. For this sample there are approximately 100,000 clones; roughly 69% appear just once. Jointly, the top ten make up 2% to 2.5% of the sample.

Worth noting for this clone: Its antigen target is currently unknown. Base qualities are missing; no much larger clone stands one base away.

The cohort consisted of 666 healthy bone marrow donors. Cohort members were all nominally healthy when sampled, although unrecorded immune exposures were likely present. Of the 666 cohort members, approximately 300 had a positive CMV serostatus and about 400 had a negative one, while no CMV serostatus was recorded for the donor. Every donor gave a peripheral blood sample, and the peripheral blood mononuclear cells from that sample were used for TCR beta sequencing. Genomic DNA was extracted from the blood cell samples with the Qiagen DNeasy Blood Extraction Kit. Input material: PBMCs. The clonotype originates from a human donor in good health.

CDR3 region: CATSRAGLQGQSLEQYF. The sequenced DNA is TGTGCCACCAGCAGAGCGGGGTTGCAGGGGCAGTCGTTGGAGCAGTACTTC. The rearranged chain carries TRBV15 and TRBJ2-7; matching of 6 bases hints at TRBD1 as the D gene. Taken from the germline V gene (reference sequence), the CDR1 and CDR2 loops are LNHNV and YYDKDF. V sheds 1 base and J sheds 7 bases, leaving 23 bases between their ends. The CDR3 has 17 amino acids, counting the end cysteine and phenylalanine. Only CDR3 DNA is held: 51 bases, read in frame from base 1.